The clone carrying this T cell receptor (beta chain) was seen a few times. Participants spanned ages about 18 to 100 years and resided in about 25 US areas. Participant-reported clinical history was the basis for cohort assignment. Resolution of symptoms, clearance, or two negative PCRs was present in recovered Cohort 3 donors. The data stem from a study of blood T cell repertoires in COVID-19. As processed by the authors: Amplification of reference gene primers was used by the study to estimate nucleated cell counts. The table came from immunoSEQ multiplex PCR; TCRdb's copy has only in-frame clones and leaves some out. V, J and clone size were drawn from that table, and D and trimming were deduced from the DNA. This repertoire shows 170,000 or so clones, 88% found once; its top ten account for approximately 7%. Per the germline V gene, CDR1 is LNHDA and CDR2 is SQIVND (reference sequence). The CDR3 totals 14 residues. J was trimmed by 7 bases and V by 6 bases; bases with no gene match: 4.

Sequenced input: PBMCs or T cells enriched from blood (not recorded which). The chain is built from TRBV19 and TRBJ2-2; 11 nucleotides match TRBD1. The receptor was derived from a woman in her forties or fifties who had recovered from COVID-19. CDR3 nucleotides: TGTGCCAGTAGGGACAGGGGGCCCCTCGGGGAGCTGTTTTTT. It translates to CASRDRGPLGELFF.